The entry below describes one T cell receptor beta chain. The antigen this receptor binds is unknown. The input lacks base qualities; no much larger clone sits a single base away. This entry is derived from a study of blood T cell repertoires in COVID-19 (TCRdb year 2020). Notes on the research overall: Samples covering the acute and convalescent phases of COVID-19 were provided by collaborators in the United States, Italy and Spain. The material from the prospective study consisted of cDNA or gDNA derived from T cells, B-cell-depleted T cells, or PBMCs. The dataset comprised deeply sampled blood TCRbeta repertoires from subjects exposed to, actively infected with, or recovered from COVID-19. A freely available public database, intended as a resource for researchers studying the immune response to SARS-CoV-2, is where the repertoires were released. Samples were obtained from the ongoing ImmuneRACE study (first 160 participants) and from 1,000 to 1,500 subjects provided by 6 global collaborators. A de-identified subject ID, COVID-19 status, age in years and sex were almost always included in the sample metadata. Where HLA class I and class II types were available, the types were taken from metadata supplied by the sample provider, not from assay-based typing. What the research found in general, with its limitations: The amount of clinical and demographic metadata varied by source and participant and was provided uncurated.

The immunoSEQ Assay, a bias-controlled multiplex PCR, was used to amplify TCRbeta CDR3 regions from genomic DNA. The original pipeline was this. Nucleated cell counts per sample were estimated from amplification of reference gene primers within the assay. To quantify the absolute abundance of each unique TCRbeta CDR3 rearrangement, sequence reads were collapsed and filtered. For each sample, productive Simpson clonality was calculated as the square root of Simpson's diversity index over productive rearrangements. In TCRdb, the immuneACCESS table is reduced to in-frame sequences with V and J assigned. These tables do not hold every clone; where another copy was compared, an unresolved V gene accounts for under half, and the others remain unexplained. V and J calls and clone size are given by that table; D and trimming were obtained from the DNA. Across this sample there are tens of thousands of clones, with more than 75% seen only once. The ten largest clones capture about 11% of the sample.

Measured from the cysteine to the phenylalanine, the CDR3 is 13 residues long. The CDR3 DNA has 39 bases and is translated from base 1. Trimming takes 7 bases from V and 1 base from J, and the germline ends sit 14 bases apart. Based on the germline V gene, the CDR1 and CDR2 sequences are SQVTM and ANQGSEA. The collaborating institutions used their own protocols to collect whole blood in K2EDTA tubes. For TCRbeta analysis, collaborators shipped samples as frozen whole blood, isolated PBMCs, or DNA extracted from either of those sample types. The rearrangement combines TRBV29-1 with TRBJ2-7; TRBD1 could be the D gene, as 5 bases match. The clonotype was recovered from a human donor in a cohort sampled during active COVID-19. The specimen sequenced was peripheral blood. CDR3 reads: CSADVTASYEQYF. The DNA sequence follows: TGCAGCGCTGACGTGACAGCGTCCTACGAGCAGTACTTC.